Following are 15 T cell receptor beta chains from one sample sequenced in a study of T-cell reconstitution after alpha-beta-depleted transplantation in children (dated by TCRdb to 2016 to 2017). The sample's treatment or condition, from its label and the paper: allogeneic hematopoietic cell transplantation with graft depleted of TCRalphabeta T cells and CD19 B cells. Libraries were built with PCR. Data came from an Illumina HiSeq 2500. TCR library preparation used molecular barcoding, with unique molecular identifiers applied to normalize quantification of the TCRbeta repertoire. The public reads were run again by TCRdb, first through fastp at Q25 and then through MiXCR, and only productive beta chains were kept. Rows with one shared CDR3 protein collapse into an entry with the most common genes and DNA. The sample profile shows about 400,000 distinct CDR3 sequences; 15% to 20% of them were found once. In total, the top ten clones hold less than 30% of the sample.

Material: PBMCs, mostly from graft donor cells, obtained 360 days after TCRalphabeta/CD19-depleted stem cell transplant. These receptors were collected from a boy younger than two who had a stem cell transplant for Wiskott-Aldrich syndrome, so the T cells may come from the graft donor.

This clonotype was observed many times. The V and J genes are TRBV20-1 and TRBJ2-5; TRBD2 aligns across 8 bases. V lost 0 bases to trimming and J lost 5 bases; unmatched junction nucleotides: 8. CDR3 length equals 15 residues. Germline CDR1 is DFQATT and CDR2 is SNEGSKA (reference sequence). CDR3 DNA sequence: TGCAGTGCTAGAGATTTTCGGGGGGGCGGGGAGACCCAGTACTTC. Translated: CSARDFRGGGETQYF.

The rearrangement uses TRBV30 and TRBJ2-7, with TRBD1 matching over 7 bases. The V gene end was trimmed by 4 bases and the J gene end by 3 bases; junction bases not matched to a gene: 12. The CDR3 consists of 15 residues. The germline V gene encodes CDR1 GTSNPN and CDR2 SVGIG (reference sequence). The CDR3, as DNA: TGTGCCTGGACTCCGGACAGGCCTTCAAGCTACGAGCAGTACTTC. As protein: CAWTPDRPSSYEQYF.

This clonotype was counted at least ten times. The chain uses TRBV4-1 and TRBJ2-1; weak D call: TRBD1 (7 bases). Per the germline V gene, CDR1 is MGHRA and CDR2 is YSYEKL. The CDR3 consists of 14 residues. The V gene lost 7 bases and the J gene lost 5 bases, with 15 bases spanning the gap. CDR3 protein: CASTEGAADNEQFF. The DNA of the CDR3 is TGCGCCAGCACGGAGGGGGCGGCGGACAATGAGCAGTTCTTC.

This clonotype was detected only a few times. The V gene is TRBV29-1, the J gene TRBJ2-7; D gene ambiguous. Trimming stripped 1 base from V and 3 bases from J, with 10 bases between. Germline CDR1 SQVTM, CDR2 ANQGSEA. This CDR3 spans 13 amino acids. Here the CDR3 reads CSVEGESFYEQYF. The DNA of the CDR3 is TGCAGCGTTGAAGGCGAATCATTCTACGAGCAGTACTTC.

This clonotype showed up just once. This chain joins TRBV11-2 and TRBJ2-2; D ambiguous. CDR3 size: 15 residues. V lost 3 bases to trimming and J lost 2 bases, with 10 bases between them. Germline loops: CDR1 SGHAT, CDR2 FQNNGV. In DNA, the CDR3 is TGTGCCAGCAGCTTCAAAGGGATTAACACCGGGGAGCTGTTTTTT. Its protein product is CASSFKGINTGELFF.

The chain couples TRBV6-1 to TRBJ1-4; a weak D match, TRBD1 (5 bases). The CDR3 has 14 residues. V was pared by 6 bases and J by 12 bases, with 20 bases between. From germline, CDR1 is MNHNS and CDR2 SASEGT. The CDR3 region has the DNA TGTGCCAGCAGCTCCACAGGAACAGCAGCGGAACTGTTTTTT. Amino acid sequence: CASSSTGTAAELFF.

J is TRBJ2-5 and V is TRBV7-9; TRBD1 aligns across 10 bases. Germline-derived CDR1 and CDR2 are SEHNR and FQNEAQ (reference sequence). This CDR3 comprises 16 residues. Trimming at V came to 3 bases and at J to 5 bases, leaving 9 bases not matched to a gene. The CDR3 here is CASSFIPGQGSETQYF. The DNA of the CDR3 is TGTGCCAGCAGCTTCATTCCGGGACAGGGGTCGGAGACCCAGTACTTC. Full variable domain (outside the CDR3, taken from reference TRBV7-9 and TRBJ2-5): DTGVSQNPRHKITKRGQNVTFRCDPISEHNRLYWYRQTLGQGPEFLTYFQNEAQLEKSRLLSDRFSAERPKGSFSTLEIQRTEQGDSAMYLCASSFIPGQGSETQYFGPGTRLLVL.

At least ten counts were recorded for this clonotype. Written as DNA, the CDR3 is TGTGCCAGCAGCGGGAAGACAGCCACTAATGAAAAACTGTTTTTT. Encoded protein: CASSGKTATNEKLFF. The chain carries TRBV7-9 and TRBJ1-4, with D perhaps TRBD1 (5 bases). Germline assignment: CDR1 SEHNR and CDR2 FQNEAQ (reference sequence). This CDR3 region has 15 residues. V was trimmed by 5 bases and J by 2 bases, leaving 12 bases between them.

The V gene is TRBV30, the J gene TRBJ2-5; no definite D call. There are 14 residues in the CDR3. The V and J ends lost 2 bases and 5 bases respectively, with 15 bases between them. Germline V gives CDR1 GTSNPN, CDR2 SVGIG (reference sequence). This chain's CDR3 is CAWSIRQIRETQYF. The CDR3, as DNA: TGTGCCTGGAGTATTCGACAAATAAGGGAGACCCAGTACTTC.

The gene calls are TRBV15 and TRBJ1-1, with D tentatively TRBD1 (6 bases). The CDR3 has 13 amino acids. Trimming stripped 3 bases from V and 7 bases from J, with 12 bases between. Per the germline V gene, CDR1 is LNHNV and CDR2 is YYDKDF (reference sequence). CDR3 DNA sequence: TGTGCCACCAGCAGGGGCAGGGACATTGAAGCTTTCTTT. This translates into CATSRGRDIEAFF.

The chain has TRBV18 and TRBJ2-7; D gene ambiguous. The CDR3 loop spans 13 amino acids. V was pared by 3 bases and J by 2 bases, with 8 bases between. Germline CDR1 reads KGHSH; CDR2 reads LQKENI. The CDR3 loop is CASSPTATYEQYF. The CDR3 nucleotides are TGTGCCAGCTCACCTACAGCTACCTACGAGCAGTACTTC.

This clonotype was counted a few times. The chain uses TRBV4-3 and TRBJ2-2, with 9 positions matching TRBD2. Trimming at V came to 1 base and at J to 4 bases, leaving 7 bases not matched to a gene. Germline V gene sequence: CDR1 LGHNA, CDR2 YSLEER. The CDR3 loop spans 17 amino acids. The CDR3 nucleotides read TGCGCCAGCAGCCAAGTACCCCTAGCGGGACTCACCGGGGAGCTGTTTTTT. Its protein product is CASSQVPLAGLTGELFF.

The chain carries TRBV21-1 and TRBJ1-4; the table's D gene call, TRBD1, was not cross checked with the DNA. TRBV21-1 has pseudogene status. This CDR3 has 15 amino acids. The CDR3 DNA follows: TGTGCCAGCAGCGTTCAGGGCGCAACTAATGAAAAACTGTTTTTT. It specifies CASSVQGATNEKLFF.

This clonotype has just one count. The rearrangement joins TRBV28 to TRBJ2-4; D call uncertain. The V and J ends lost 3 bases and 4 bases respectively, with 13 bases between them. Germline V lookup: CDR1 MDHEN, CDR2 SYDVKM. The length of the CDR3 is 15 residues. The CDR3 nucleotides are TGTGCCAGCAGTTTGGGTCAGGCTCTTAAAAACATTCAGTACTTC. It is translated as CASSLGQALKNIQYF.

The J gene is TRBJ1-1, the V gene TRBV10-3; D is possibly TRBD1 (6 bases). V was pared by 7 bases and J by 0 bases, with 12 bases between. The CDR3 contains 14 residues. In germline, CDR1 is ENHRY, CDR2 SYGVKD. The CDR3 DNA reads TGTGCCATCACCAGGGACAACATGAACACTGAAGCTTTCTTT. This encodes CAITRDNMNTEAFF.